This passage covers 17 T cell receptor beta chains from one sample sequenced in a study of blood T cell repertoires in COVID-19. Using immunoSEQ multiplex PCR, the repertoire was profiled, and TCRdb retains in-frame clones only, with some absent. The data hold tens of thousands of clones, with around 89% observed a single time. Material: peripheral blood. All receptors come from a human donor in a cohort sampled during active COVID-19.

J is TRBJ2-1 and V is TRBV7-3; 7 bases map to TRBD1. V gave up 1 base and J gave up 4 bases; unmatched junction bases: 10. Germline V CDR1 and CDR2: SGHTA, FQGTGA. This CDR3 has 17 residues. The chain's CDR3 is CASSLNPRQGKYNEQFF. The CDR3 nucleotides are TGTGCCAGCAGCTTAAACCCCAGACAGGGTAAATACAATGAGCAGTTCTTC. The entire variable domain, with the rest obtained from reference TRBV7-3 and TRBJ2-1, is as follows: GAGVSQTPSNKVTEKGKYVELRCDPISGHTALYWYRQSLGQGPEFLIYFQGTGAADDSGLPNDRFFAVRPEGSVSTLKIQRTERGDSAVYLCASSLNPRQGKYNEQFFGPGTRLTVL.

The CDR3 loop is CASSSQNGNEQFF. The DNA of the CDR3 is TGTGCCAGCAGCTCCCAGAATGGCAATGAGCAGTTCTTC. V gene TRBV5-4 combines with J gene TRBJ2-1, with D hard to call. Per the germline V gene, CDR1 is SGHNT and CDR2 is YYREEE (reference sequence). CDR3 size: 13 residues. The V end was cut by 3 bases, the J end by 6 bases, with 10 bases between.

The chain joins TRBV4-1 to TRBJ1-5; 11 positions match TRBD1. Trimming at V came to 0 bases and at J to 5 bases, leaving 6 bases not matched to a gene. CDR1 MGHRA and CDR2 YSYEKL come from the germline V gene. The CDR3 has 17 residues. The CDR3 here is CASSQDPGQGVYQPQHF. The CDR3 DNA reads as TGCGCCAGCAGCCAAGACCCGGGACAGGGGGTTTATCAGCCCCAGCATTTT.

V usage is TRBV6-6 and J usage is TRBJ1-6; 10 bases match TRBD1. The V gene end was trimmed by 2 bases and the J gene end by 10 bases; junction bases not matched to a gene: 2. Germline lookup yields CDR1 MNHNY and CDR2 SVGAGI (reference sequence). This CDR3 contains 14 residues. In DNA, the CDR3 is TGTGCCAGCAGTTACGAGGGACAGGGGTCACCCCTCCACTTT. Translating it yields CASSYEGQGSPLHF.

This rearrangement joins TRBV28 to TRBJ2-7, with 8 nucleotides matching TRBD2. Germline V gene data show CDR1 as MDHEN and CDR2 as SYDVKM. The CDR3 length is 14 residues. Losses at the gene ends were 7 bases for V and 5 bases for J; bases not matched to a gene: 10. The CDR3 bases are TGTGCCAGCACCGACGGGAGGGCCTATCACGAGCAGTACTTC. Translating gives CASTDGRAYHEQYF. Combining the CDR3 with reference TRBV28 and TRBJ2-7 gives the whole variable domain DVKVTQSSRYLVKRTGEKVFLECVQDMDHENMFWYRQDPGLGLRLIYFSYDVKMKEKGDIPEGYSVSREKKERFSLILESASTNQTSMYLCASTDGRAYHEQYFGPGTRLTVT.

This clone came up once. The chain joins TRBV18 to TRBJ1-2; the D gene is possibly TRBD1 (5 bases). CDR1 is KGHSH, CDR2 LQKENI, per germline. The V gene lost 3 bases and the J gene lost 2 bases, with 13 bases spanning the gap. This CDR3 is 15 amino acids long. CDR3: CASSPRNDRNYGYTF. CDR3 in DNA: TGTGCCAGCTCACCTCGAAATGACAGAAACTATGGCTACACCTTC.

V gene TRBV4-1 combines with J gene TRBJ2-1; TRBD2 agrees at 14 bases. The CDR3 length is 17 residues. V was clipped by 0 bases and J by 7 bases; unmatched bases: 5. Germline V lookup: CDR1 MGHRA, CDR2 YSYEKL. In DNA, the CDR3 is TGCGCCAGCAGCCAAGAGAGACTAGCGGGGGGGCAAAATGAGCAGTTCTTC. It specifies CASSQERLAGGQNEQFF.

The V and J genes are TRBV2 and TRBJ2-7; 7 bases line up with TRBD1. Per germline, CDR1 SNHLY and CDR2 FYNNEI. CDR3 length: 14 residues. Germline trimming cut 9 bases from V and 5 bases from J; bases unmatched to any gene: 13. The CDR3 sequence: CASNRGQVVDEQYF. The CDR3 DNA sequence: TGTGCCAGTAACCGAGGACAGGTAGTCGACGAGCAGTACTTC.

CDR3 nucleotide sequence: TGTGCCACCAGCAGTGCACGGGACAGGGGACACAATGAGCAGTTCTTC. This translates into CATSSARDRGHNEQFF. The chain has TRBV15 and TRBJ2-1; 10 nucleotides line up with TRBD1. V lost 3 bases to trimming and J lost 5 bases; unmatched junction nucleotides: 7. Germline V gives CDR1 LNHNV, CDR2 YYDKDF (reference sequence). The CDR3 is made up of 16 amino acids.

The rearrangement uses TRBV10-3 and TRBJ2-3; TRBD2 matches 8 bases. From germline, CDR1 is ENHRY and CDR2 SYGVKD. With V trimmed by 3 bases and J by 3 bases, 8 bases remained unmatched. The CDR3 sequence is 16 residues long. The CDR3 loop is CAISDLGLAETDTQYF. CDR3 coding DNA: TGTGCCATCAGTGATCTAGGACTAGCTGAGACAGATACGCAGTATTTT.

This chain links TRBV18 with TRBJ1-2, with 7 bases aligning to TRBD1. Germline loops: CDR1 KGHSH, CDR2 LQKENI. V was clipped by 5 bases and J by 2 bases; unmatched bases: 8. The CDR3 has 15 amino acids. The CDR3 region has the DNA TGTGCCAGCTCAAGGAGCCGGGACAGCAACTATGGCTACACCTTC. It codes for CASSRSRDSNYGYTF.

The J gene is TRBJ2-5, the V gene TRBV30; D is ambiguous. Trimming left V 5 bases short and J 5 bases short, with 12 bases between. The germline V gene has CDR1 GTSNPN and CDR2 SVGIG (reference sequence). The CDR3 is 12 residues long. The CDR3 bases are TGTGCCTGGGGACCCGATCGGGAGACCCAGTACTTC. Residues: CAWGPDRETQYF.

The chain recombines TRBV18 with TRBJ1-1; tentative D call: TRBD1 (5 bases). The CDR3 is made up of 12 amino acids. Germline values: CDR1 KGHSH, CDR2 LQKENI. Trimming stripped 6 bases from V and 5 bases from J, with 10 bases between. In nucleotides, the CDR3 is TGTGCCAGCTCCGCGGGGCGGACTGAAGCTTTCTTT. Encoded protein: CASSAGRTEAFF. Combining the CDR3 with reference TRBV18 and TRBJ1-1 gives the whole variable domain NAGVMQNPRHLVRRRGQEARLRCSPMKGHSHVYWYRQLPEEGLKFMVYLQKENIIDESGMPKERFSAEFPKEGPSILRIQQVVRGDSAAYFCASSAGRTEAFFGQGTRLTVV.

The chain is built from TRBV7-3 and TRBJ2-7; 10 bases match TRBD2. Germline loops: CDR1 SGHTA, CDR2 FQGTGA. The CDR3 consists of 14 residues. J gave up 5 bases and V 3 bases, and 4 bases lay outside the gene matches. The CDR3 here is CASSFSGGGDEQYF. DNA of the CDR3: TGTGCCAGCAGCTTCAGCGGGGGGGGAGACGAGCAGTACTTC.

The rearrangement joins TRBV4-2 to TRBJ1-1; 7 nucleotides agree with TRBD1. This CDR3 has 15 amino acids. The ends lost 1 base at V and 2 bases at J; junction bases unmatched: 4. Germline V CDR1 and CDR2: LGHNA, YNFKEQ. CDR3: CASSQVRGVNTEAFF. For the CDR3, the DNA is TGTGCCAGCAGCCAAGTCAGGGGGGTAAACACTGAAGCTTTCTTT.

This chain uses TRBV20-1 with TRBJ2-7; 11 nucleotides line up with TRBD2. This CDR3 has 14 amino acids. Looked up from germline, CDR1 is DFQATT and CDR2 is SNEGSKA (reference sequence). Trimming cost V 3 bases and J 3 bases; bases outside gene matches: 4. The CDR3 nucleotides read TGCAGTGCTAGTAGCGGGAGGGATATCTACGAGCAGTACTTC. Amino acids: CSASSGRDIYEQYF.

The CDR3 DNA sequence: TGTGCCAGCAGTTATCGGGGGGGTAGCAATCAGCCCCAGCATTTT. It encodes CASSYRGGSNQPQHF. The rearrangement uses TRBV6-2 or TRBV6-3 and TRBJ1-5, with D possibly matching TRBD1 (5 bases). Between the trimmed V and J ends, which lost 3 bases and 0 bases, there was a span of 9 bases. Looked up from germline, CDR1 is MNHEY and CDR2 is SVGEGT. The CDR3 consists of 15 residues.